The subject of this entry is one T cell receptor (beta chain). Its target is not known. This sample was included in a study of shared clonotypes between healthy human individuals. Study-wide points: The donor pool, a small one, limited the genetic and exposure-history diversity represented.

The genomic DNA of each subset was split evenly across several immunoSEQ plates. Some clones are missing from TCRdb's copy, which holds only in-frame ones; the method was immunoSEQ multiplex PCR. The sample has over 850,000 clones, 75% to 80% seen once. Germline CDR1 reads SNHLY; CDR2 reads FYNNEI. The V and J ends lost 7 bases and 2 bases, in that order; junction bases with no gene match: 7. This CDR3 is 15 amino acids long. The rearrangement links TRBV2 to TRBJ2-7, with 11 bases lining up with TRBD2. The clonotype comes from a man aged 18 to 29 in good health. Some clones in this sample may be carry-over from other donors' samples. The material sequenced was memory CD4+ T cells from PBMCs. Subset indicated: CD45RA-negative fraction. The CDR3 DNA sequence: TGTGCCAGCACCCCGACTAGCGGGAATACCTACGAGCAGTACTTC. This codes for CASTPTSGNTYEQYF.